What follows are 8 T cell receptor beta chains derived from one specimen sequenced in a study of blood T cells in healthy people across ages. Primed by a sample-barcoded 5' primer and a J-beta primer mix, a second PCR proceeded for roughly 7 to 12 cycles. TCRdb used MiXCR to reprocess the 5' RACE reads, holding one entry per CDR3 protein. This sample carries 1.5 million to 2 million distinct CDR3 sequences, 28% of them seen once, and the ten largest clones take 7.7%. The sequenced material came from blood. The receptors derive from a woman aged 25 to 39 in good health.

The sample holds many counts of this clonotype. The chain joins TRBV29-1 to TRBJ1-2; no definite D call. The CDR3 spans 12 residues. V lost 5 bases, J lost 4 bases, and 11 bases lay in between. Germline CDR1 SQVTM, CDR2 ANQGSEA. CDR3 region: CSVNSVVYGYTF. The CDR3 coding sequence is TGCAGCGTTAACTCAGTCGTCTATGGCTACACCTTC.

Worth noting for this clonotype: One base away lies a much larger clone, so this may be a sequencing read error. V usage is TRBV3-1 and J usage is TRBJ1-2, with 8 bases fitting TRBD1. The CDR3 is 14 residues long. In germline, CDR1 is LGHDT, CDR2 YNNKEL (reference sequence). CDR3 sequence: CVSSQGARGYGYTF. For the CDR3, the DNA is TGTGTCAGCAGCCAGGGGGCCCGGGGCTATGGCTACACCTTC.

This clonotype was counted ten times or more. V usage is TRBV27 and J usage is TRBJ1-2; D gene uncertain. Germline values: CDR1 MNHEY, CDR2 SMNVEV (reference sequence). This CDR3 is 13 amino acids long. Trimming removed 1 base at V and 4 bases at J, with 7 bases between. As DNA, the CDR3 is TGTGCCAGCAGTTTATTAGGAAGCTATGGCTACACCTTC. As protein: CASSLLGSYGYTF.

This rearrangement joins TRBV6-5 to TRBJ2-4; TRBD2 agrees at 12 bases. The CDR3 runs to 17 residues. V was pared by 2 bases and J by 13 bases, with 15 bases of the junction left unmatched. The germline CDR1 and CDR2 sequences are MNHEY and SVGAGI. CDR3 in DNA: TGTGCCAGCAGTTACCTGACTAGCGGGAGTTTTCATAATGAGCAGTACTTC. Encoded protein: CASSYLTSGSFHNEQYF.

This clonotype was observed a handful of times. DNA for the CDR3: TGCGCCAGCAGCCAAGATCCGGTTTCCTACAATGAGCAGTTCTTC. It codes for CASSQDPVSYNEQFF. The chain joins TRBV4-1 to TRBJ2-1; D not certain. V gave up 0 bases and J gave up 1 base, with 7 bases separating them. The CDR3 covers 15 residues. Germline assignment: CDR1 MGHRA and CDR2 YSYEKL.

The CDR3 nucleotides are TGTGCCAGCAGTTATTCGGGGGGTACCACAGATACGCAGTATTTT. It encodes CASSYSGGTTDTQYF. The chain combines TRBV6-5 with TRBJ2-3; 7 bases match TRBD2. CDR1 and CDR2 (germline): MNHEY, SVGAGI. V lost 3 bases to trimming and J lost 2 bases; unmatched junction nucleotides: 5. The CDR3 contains 15 residues.

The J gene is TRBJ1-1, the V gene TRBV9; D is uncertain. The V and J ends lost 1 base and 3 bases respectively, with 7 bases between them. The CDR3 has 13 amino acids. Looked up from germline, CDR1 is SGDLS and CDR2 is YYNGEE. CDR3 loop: CASSVIDYTEAFF. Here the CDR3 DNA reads TGTGCCAGCAGCGTAATCGACTACACTGAAGCTTTCTTT. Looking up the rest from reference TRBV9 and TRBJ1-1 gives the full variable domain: DSGVTQTPKHLITATGQRVTLRCSPRSGDLSVYWYQQSLDQGLQFLIQYYNGEERAKGNILERFSAQQFPDLHSELNLSSLELGDSALYFCASSVIDYTEAFFGQGTRLTVV.

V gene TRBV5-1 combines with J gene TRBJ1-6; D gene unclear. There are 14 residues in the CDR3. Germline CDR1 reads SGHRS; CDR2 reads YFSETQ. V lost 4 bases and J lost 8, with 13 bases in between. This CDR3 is CASSLQDGDSPLHF. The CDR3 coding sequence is TGCGCCAGCAGCCTCCAGGACGGAGATTCACCCCTCCACTTT.